This T cell receptor (beta chain) was sequenced for a study of CD8 T cells in ankylosing spondylitis. The CDR3 runs 15 residues. Per germline, CDR1 SNHLY and CDR2 FYNNEI. Trimming took 4 bases from V and 5 from J; bases not matched to a gene: 7. Study observations and caveats: Within peripheral blood, clones linked to disease were CD8+ and relatively rare. The study identified a TCR beta motif of several highly homologous variants that appeared characteristic of ankylosing spondylitis blood.

5'-RACE, quantitative and with molecular barcodes, yielded the TCR beta libraries. TCRdb ran MiXCR on the 5' RACE reads and lists one entry per CDR3 protein. The repertoire has some 37,000 distinct CDR3 sequences, approximately 10% of them found once; the top ten carry just over 20%. This clonotype was observed many times. Its antigen is currently unknown. The genes are TRBV2 and TRBJ2-1; 8 bases line up with TRBD2. Sequences were obtained from synovial fluid, either unsorted or a sorted T cell fraction (not recorded which). This receptor was taken from a male donor with ankylosing spondylitis. CDR3 protein: CASSGMILADNEQFF. CDR3 DNA sequence: TGTGCCAGCAGTGGGATGATACTAGCGGACAATGAGCAGTTCTTC.